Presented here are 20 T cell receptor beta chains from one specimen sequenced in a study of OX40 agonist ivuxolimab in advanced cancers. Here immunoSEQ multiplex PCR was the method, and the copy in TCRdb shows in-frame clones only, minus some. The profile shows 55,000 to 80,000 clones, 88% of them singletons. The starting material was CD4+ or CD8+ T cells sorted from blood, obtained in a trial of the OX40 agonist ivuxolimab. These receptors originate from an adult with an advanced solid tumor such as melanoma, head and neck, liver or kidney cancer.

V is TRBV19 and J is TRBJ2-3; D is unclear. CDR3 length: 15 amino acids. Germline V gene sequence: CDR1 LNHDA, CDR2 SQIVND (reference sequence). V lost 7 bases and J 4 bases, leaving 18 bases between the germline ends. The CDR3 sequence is CASKNRPRAPDTQYF. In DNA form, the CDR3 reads TGTGCCAGTAAAAACCGCCCTCGGGCCCCAGATACGCAGTATTTT.

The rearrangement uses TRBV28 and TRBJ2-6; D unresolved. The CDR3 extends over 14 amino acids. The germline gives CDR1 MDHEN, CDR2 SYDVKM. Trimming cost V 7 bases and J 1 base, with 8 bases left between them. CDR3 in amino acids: CASNLQSGANVLTF. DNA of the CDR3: TGTGCCAGCAACCTACAGTCTGGGGCCAACGTCCTGACTTTC.

CDR3 region: CASSIWEGGYTF. In DNA, the CDR3 is TGTGCCAGCAGTATTTGGGAGGGGGGCTACACCTTC. This chain connects TRBV2 to TRBJ1-2, with a weak D call TRBD1 (5 bases). V dropped 5 bases and J dropped 8 bases, with 12 bases sitting between them. Germline V gene data show CDR1 as SNHLY and CDR2 as FYNNEI. The CDR3 has 12 amino acids.

The CDR3 loop is CASSSADYGYTF. CDR3 DNA: TGTGCCAGCAGCTCCGCGGACTATGGCTACACCTTC. The rearrangement links TRBV9 to TRBJ1-2; D gene uncertain. The CDR3 has 12 amino acids. Germline V gene lookup returns CDR1 SGDLS and CDR2 YYNGEE. V was cut by 4 bases and J by 3 bases, with 7 bases left in between. The full variable domain, in which reference TRBV9 and TRBJ1-2 provide the parts outside the CDR3, is DSGVTQTPKHLITATGQRVTLRCSPRSGDLSVYWYQQSLDQGLQFLIQYYNGEERAKGNILERFSAQQFPDLHSELNLSSLELGDSALYFCASSSADYGYTFGSGTRLTVV.

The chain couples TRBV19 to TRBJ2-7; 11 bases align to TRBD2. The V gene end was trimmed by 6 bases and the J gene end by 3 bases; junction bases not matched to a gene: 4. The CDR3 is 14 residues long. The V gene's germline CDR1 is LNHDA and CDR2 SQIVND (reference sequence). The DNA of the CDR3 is TGTGCCAGTAGAAAGACTAGCGGGGTCTACGAGCAGTACTTC. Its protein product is CASRKTSGVYEQYF.

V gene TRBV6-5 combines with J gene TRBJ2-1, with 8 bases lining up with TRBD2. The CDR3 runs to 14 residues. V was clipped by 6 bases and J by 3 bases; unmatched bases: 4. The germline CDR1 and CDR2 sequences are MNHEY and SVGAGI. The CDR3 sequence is CASRGTSGYNEQFF. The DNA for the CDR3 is TGTGCCAGCAGGGGAACTAGCGGCTACAATGAGCAGTTCTTC.

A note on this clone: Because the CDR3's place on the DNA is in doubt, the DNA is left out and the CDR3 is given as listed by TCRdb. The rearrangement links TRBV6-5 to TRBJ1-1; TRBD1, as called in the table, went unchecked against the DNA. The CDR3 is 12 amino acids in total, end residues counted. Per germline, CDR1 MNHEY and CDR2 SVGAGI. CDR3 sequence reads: CASSYFGRGTFF.

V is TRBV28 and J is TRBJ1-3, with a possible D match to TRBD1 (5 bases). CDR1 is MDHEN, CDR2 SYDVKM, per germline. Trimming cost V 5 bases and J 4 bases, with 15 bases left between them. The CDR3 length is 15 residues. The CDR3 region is CASSASGQGGNTIYF. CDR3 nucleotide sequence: TGTGCCAGCAGTGCCTCCGGGCAGGGAGGAAACACCATATATTTT.

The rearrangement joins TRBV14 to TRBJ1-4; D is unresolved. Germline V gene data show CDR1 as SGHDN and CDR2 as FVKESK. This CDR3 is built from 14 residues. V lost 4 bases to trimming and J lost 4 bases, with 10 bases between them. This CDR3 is CASSLDTVNEKLFF. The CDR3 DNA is TGTGCCAGCAGCCTAGACACCGTTAATGAAAAACTGTTTTTT.

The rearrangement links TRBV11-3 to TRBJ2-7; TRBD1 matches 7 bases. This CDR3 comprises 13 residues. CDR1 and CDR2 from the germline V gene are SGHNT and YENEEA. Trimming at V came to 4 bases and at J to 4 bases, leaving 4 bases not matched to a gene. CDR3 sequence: CASSSGQEYEQYF. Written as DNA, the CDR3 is TGTGCCAGCAGCTCTGGACAGGAGTACGAGCAGTACTTC.

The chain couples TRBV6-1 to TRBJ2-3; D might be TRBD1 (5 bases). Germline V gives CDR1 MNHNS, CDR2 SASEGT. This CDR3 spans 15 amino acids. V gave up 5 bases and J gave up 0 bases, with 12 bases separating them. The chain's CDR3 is CASSFGRASTDTQYF. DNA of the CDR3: TGTGCCAGCAGTTTTGGCAGGGCTAGCACAGATACGCAGTATTTT.

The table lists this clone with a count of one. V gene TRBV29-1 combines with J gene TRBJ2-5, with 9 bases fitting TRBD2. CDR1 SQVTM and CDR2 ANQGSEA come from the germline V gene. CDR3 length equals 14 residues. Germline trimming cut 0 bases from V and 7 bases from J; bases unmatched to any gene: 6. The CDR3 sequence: CSVEEVAGAGTQYF. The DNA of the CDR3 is TGCAGCGTTGAAGAAGTAGCGGGAGCGGGGACCCAGTACTTC.

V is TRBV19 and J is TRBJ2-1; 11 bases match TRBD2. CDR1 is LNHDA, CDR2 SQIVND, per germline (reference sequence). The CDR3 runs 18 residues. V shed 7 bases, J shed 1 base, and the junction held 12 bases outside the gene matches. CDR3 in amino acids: CASTETSGIPLSYNEQFF. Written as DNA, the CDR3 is TGTGCCAGTACTGAGACTAGCGGGATACCCCTTTCCTACAATGAGCAGTTCTTC.

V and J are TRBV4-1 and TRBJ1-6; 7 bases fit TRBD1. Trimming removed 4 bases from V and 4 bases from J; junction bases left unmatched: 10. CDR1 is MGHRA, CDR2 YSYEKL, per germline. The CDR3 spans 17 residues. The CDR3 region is CASSLVSQGQYNSPLHF. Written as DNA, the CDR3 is TGCGCCAGCAGCCTAGTTTCACAGGGACAGTATAATTCACCCCTCCACTTT.

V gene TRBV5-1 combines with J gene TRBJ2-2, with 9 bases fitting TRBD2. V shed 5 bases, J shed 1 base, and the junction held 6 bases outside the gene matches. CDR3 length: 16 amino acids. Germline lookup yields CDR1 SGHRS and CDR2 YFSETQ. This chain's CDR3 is CASSTSGSRNTGELFF. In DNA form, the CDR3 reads TGCGCCAGCAGTACTAGCGGGTCCCGGAACACCGGGGAGCTGTTTTTT.

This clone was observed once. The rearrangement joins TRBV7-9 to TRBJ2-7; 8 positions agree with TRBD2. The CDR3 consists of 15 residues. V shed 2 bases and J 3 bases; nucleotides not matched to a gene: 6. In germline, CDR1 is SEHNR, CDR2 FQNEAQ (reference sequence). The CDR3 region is CASSLSGGGIYEQYF. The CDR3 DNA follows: TGTGCCAGCAGCTTATCTGGCGGGGGGATCTACGAGCAGTACTTC.

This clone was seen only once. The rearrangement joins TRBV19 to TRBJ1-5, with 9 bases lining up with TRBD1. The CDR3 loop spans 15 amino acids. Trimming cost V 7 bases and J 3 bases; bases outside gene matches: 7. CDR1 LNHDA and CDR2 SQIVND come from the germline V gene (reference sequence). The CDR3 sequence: CASKAGQGLNQPQHF. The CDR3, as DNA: TGTGCCAGTAAGGCGGGACAGGGACTCAATCAGCCCCAGCATTTT.

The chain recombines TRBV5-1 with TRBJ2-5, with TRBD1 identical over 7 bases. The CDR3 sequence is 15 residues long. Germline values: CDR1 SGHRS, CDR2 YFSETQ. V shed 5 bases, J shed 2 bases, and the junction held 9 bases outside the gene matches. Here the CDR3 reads CASSYLTGRQETQYF. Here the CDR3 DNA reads TGCGCCAGCAGTTATTTGACAGGGCGGCAAGAGACCCAGTACTTC.

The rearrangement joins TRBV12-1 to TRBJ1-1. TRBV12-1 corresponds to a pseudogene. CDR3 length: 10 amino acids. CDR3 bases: TGTGCCAGCCCGAACACTGAAGCTTTCTTT. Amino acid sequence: CASPNTEAFF.

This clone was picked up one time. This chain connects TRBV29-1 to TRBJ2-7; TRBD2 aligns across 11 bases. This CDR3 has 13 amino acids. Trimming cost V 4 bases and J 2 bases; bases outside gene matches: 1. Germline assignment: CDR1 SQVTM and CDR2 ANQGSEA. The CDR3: CSVGTSGPYEQYF. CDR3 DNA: TGCAGCGTTGGGACTAGCGGGCCCTACGAGCAGTACTTC.